These 9 T cell receptor beta chains originate from one sample sequenced in a study of shared clonotypes between healthy human individuals. Data came from immunoSEQ multiplex PCR; TCRdb stores just in-frame clones and leaves some out. The table lists about 600,000 clones, around 80% of them singletons. The sample comprised PBMCs. The receptor source for this set is a woman aged 40 to 55 in good health. Some clones in this sample may be carry-over from other donors' samples.

The chain combines TRBV11-2 with TRBJ2-7, with a weak D call TRBD2 (5 bases). Trimming cost V 2 bases and J 3 bases, with 14 bases left between them. Germline assignment: CDR1 SGHAT and CDR2 FQNNGV. The CDR3 sequence is 15 residues long. This chain's CDR3 is CASSLWERRVYEQYF. In DNA, the CDR3 is TGTGCCAGCAGCTTATGGGAGAGAAGGGTCTACGAGCAGTACTTC.

The rearrangement uses TRBV6-1 and TRBJ2-2, with 11 bases lining up with TRBD2. CDR1 is MNHNS, CDR2 SASEGT, per germline. V shed 6 bases, J shed 6 bases, and the junction held 6 bases outside the gene matches. CDR3 length: 15 residues. The CDR3 coding sequence is TGTGCCAGCAGGATACTAGCGGGAGTTCCCGGGGAGCTGTTTTTT. Its protein product is CASRILAGVPGELFF.

This clone is a singleton in its sample. V is TRBV29-1 and J is TRBJ2-2, with D unresolved. The CDR3 totals 15 residues. V lost 2 bases, J lost 2 bases, and 12 bases lay in between. The germline gives CDR1 SQVTM, CDR2 ANQGSEA. CDR3 amino acids: CSVERLESNTGELFF. The CDR3 DNA follows: TGCAGCGTTGAACGCCTAGAGTCAAACACCGGGGAGCTGTTTTTT.

This clone was observed a handful of times. The V gene is TRBV27, the J gene TRBJ2-5; D gene ambiguous. Trimming removed 6 bases at V and 5 bases at J, with 7 bases between. Germline CDR1 MNHEY, CDR2 SMNVEV (reference sequence). The CDR3 is 11 amino acids. For the CDR3, the DNA is TGTGCCAGCAGCATCGGGGAGACCCAGTACTTC. Translation: CASSIGETQYF.

The chain joins TRBV28 to TRBJ2-5, with 8 bases aligning to TRBD1. The CDR3 totals 13 residues. Germline loops: CDR1 MDHEN, CDR2 SYDVKM. V trimming: 6 bases; J trimming: 2 bases; junction bases outside the gene matches: 2. CDR3 coding DNA: TGTGCCAGCAGCCGGACAGGGCAAGAGACCCAGTACTTC. It specifies CASSRTGQETQYF.

This clone was recorded a few times. The V gene is TRBV18, the J gene TRBJ1-1, with TRBD1 matching over 7 bases. The CDR3 runs 15 residues. CDR1 and CDR2 (germline): KGHSH, LQKENI. Trimming cost V 2 bases and J 3 bases; bases outside gene matches: 6. Here the CDR3 DNA reads TGTGCCAGCTCACCAAGAAGGGACAGTGACACTGAAGCTTTCTTT. This gives the protein CASSPRRDSDTEAFF.

V gene TRBV5-1 combines with J gene TRBJ2-1; possibly TRBD2 for D (6 bases). V was trimmed by 3 bases and J by 0 bases, leaving 10 bases between them. Looked up from germline, CDR1 is SGHRS and CDR2 is YFSETQ. This CDR3 is 15 amino acids long. For the CDR3, the DNA is TGCGCCAGCAGCTCCCCCGGGAGCTCCTACAATGAGCAGTTCTTC. Protein: CASSSPGSSYNEQFF.

The chain joins TRBV19 to TRBJ2-1; D may be TRBD2 (6 bases). Trimming stripped 1 base from V and 3 bases from J, with 13 bases between. The CDR3 runs 16 residues. Germline CDR1 reads LNHDA; CDR2 reads SQIVND (reference sequence). CDR3 DNA sequence: TGTGCCAGTAGTATAGTTTCTAGCGCGAGCTACAATGAGCAGTTCTTC. Translation gives CASSIVSSASYNEQFF.

The chain couples TRBV7-8 to TRBJ2-1; tentative D call: TRBD2 (5 bases). Germline assignment: CDR1 SGHVS and CDR2 FQNEAQ. The CDR3 is 14 residues long. Trimming pared 0 bases from V and 9 bases from J, leaving 12 bases between. The CDR3 bases are TGTGCCAGCAGCTTAGCGACGGAGGTGGGTGAGCAGTTCTTC. It is translated as CASSLATEVGEQFF.